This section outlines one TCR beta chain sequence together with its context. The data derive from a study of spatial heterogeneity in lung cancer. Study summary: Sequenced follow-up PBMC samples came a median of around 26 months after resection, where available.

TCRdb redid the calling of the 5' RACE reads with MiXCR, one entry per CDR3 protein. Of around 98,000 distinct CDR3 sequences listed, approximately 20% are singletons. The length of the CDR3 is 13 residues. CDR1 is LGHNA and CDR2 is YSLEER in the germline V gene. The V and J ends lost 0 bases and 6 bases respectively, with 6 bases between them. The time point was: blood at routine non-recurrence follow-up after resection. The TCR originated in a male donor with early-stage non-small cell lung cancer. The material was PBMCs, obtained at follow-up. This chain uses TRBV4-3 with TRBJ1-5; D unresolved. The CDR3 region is CASSQDMGQPQHF. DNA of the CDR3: TGCGCCAGCAGCCAAGATATGGGTCAGCCCCAGCATTTT.